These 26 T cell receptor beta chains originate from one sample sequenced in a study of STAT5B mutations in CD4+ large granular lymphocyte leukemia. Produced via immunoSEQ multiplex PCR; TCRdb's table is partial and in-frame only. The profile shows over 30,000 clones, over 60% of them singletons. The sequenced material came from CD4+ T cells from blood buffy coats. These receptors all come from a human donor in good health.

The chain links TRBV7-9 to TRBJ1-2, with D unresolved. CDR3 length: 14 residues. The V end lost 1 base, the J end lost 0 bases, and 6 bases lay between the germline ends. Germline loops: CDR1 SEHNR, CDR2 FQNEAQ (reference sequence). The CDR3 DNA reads TGTGCCAGCAGCTTAGGGTCAGCTAACTATGGCTACACCTTC. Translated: CASSLGSANYGYTF.

The CDR3 sequence is CASSPRVAGNTGELFF. The DNA of the CDR3 is TGTGCCAGCTCACCACGTGTAGCGGGGAACACCGGGGAGCTGTTTTTT. The chain employs TRBV18 and TRBJ2-2, with 7 bases fitting TRBD2. Trimming removed 1 base from V and 1 base from J; junction bases left unmatched: 3. The length of the CDR3 is 16 residues. Germline V gene data show CDR1 as KGHSH and CDR2 as LQKENI.

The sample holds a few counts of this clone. The CDR3: CASSLLGAQGYEQYF. The CDR3 DNA reads TGTGCCAGCAGCCTCTTGGGGGCACAGGGCTACGAGCAGTACTTC. V and J are TRBV7-2 and TRBJ2-7, with D perhaps TRBD1 (6 bases). Germline V CDR1 and CDR2: SGHTA, FQGNSA. This CDR3 is 15 amino acids long. The ends were cut back, 5 bases at V and 3 bases at J, with 17 bases in the middle.

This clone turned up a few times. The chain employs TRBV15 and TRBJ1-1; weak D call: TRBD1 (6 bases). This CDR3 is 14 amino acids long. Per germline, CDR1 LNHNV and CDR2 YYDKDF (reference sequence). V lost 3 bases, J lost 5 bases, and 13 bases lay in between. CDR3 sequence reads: CATSSPQGWTEAFF. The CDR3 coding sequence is TGTGCCACCAGCAGCCCCCAGGGGTGGACTGAAGCTTTCTTT.

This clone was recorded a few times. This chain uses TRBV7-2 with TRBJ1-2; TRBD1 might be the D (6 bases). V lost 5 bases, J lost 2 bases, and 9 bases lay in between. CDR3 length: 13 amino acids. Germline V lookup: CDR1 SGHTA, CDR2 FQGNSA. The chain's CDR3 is CASSPGVNYGYTF. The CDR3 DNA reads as TGTGCCAGCAGCCCAGGGGTCAACTATGGCTACACCTTC.

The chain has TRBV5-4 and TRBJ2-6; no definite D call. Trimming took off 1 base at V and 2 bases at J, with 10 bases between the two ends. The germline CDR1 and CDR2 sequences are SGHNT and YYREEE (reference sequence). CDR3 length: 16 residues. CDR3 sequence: CASSLMRVPGANVLTF. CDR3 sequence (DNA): TGTGCCAGCAGCTTGATGCGAGTACCTGGGGCCAACGTCCTGACTTTC.

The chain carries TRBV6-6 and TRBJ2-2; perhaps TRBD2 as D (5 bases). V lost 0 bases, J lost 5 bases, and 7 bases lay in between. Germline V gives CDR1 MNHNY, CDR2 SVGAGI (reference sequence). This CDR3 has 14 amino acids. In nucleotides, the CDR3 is TGTGCCAGCAGTTACTCGAGAGGGACCGGGGAGCTGTTTTTT. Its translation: CASSYSRGTGELFF.

CDR3 loop: CASSPIIGSNEKLFF. The CDR3 coding sequence is TGTGCCAGCTCACCTATCATCGGTTCGAATGAAAAACTGTTTTTT. V and J are TRBV18 and TRBJ1-4; D unresolved. The V end was cut by 3 bases, the J end by 5 bases, with 13 bases between. The germline V gene has CDR1 KGHSH and CDR2 LQKENI. This CDR3 comprises 15 residues.

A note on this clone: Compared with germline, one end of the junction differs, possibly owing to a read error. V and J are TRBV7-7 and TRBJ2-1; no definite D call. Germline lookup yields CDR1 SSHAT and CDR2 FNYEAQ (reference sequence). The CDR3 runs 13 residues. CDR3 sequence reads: CASSSQRANEQFF. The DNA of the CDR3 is TGTGCTAGCAGCTCCCAACGGGCCAATGAGCAGTTCTTC.

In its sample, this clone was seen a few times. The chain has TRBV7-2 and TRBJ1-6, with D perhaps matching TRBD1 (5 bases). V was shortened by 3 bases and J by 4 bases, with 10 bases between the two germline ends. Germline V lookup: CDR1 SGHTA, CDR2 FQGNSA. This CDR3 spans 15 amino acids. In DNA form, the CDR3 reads TGTGCCAGCAGCTTGGCGAAGGGGTATAATTCACCCCTCCACTTT. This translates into CASSLAKGYNSPLHF.

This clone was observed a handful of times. CDR3 sequence: CASSIMGGAIAEAFF. CDR3 DNA: TGTGCCAGCAGTATCATGGGGGGTGCCATCGCTGAAGCTTTCTTT. The genes are TRBV14 and TRBJ1-1; TRBD1 is a possible D gene (5 bases). V lost 6 bases, J lost 6 bases, and 20 bases lay in between. Germline V gives CDR1 SGHDN, CDR2 FVKESK. The CDR3 has 15 amino acids.

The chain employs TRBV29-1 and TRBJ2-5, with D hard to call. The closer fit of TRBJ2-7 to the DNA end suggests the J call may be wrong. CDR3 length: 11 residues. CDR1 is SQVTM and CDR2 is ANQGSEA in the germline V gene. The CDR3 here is CSVKIFYEQYF. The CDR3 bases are TGCAGCGTCAAAATATTCTACGAGCAGTACTTC.

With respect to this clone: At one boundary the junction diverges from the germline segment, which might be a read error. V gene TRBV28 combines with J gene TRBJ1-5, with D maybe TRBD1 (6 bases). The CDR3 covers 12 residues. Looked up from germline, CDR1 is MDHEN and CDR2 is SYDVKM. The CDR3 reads CASSIRQATRYF. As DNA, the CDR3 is TGTGCCAGCAGTATCAGACAGGCGACCCGGTATTTT.

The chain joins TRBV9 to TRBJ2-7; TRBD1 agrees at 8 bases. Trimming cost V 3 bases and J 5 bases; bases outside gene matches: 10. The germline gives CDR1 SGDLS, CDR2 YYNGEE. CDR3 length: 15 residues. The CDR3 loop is CASSGRGQVFDEQYF. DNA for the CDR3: TGTGCCAGCAGCGGGAGGGGACAGGTGTTCGACGAGCAGTACTTC.

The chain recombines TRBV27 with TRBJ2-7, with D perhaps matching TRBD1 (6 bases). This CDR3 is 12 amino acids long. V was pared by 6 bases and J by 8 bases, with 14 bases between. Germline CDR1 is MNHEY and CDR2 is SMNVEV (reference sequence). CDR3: CASSPGQGQQYF. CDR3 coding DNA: TGTGCCAGCAGCCCCGGGCAGGGGCAGCAGTACTTC.

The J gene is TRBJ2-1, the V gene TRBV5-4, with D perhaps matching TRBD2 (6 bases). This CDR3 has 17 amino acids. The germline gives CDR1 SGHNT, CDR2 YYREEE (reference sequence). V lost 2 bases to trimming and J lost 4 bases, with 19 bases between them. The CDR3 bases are TGTGCCAGCAGCTTTCGTCGGGGACTGGGAGTATACAATGAGCAGTTCTTC. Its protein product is CASSFRRGLGVYNEQFF.

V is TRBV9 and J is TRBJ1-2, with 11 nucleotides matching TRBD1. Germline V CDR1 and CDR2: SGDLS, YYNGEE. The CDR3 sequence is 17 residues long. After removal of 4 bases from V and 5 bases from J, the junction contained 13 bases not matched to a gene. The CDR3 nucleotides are TGTGCCAGCAGCCCTTGGACAGGGGGCGGCTTAGGGTATGGCTACACCTTC. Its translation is CASSPWTGGGLGYGYTF.

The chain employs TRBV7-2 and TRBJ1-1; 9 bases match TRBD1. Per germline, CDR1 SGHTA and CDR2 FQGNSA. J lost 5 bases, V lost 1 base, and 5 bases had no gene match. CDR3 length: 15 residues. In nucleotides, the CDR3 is TGTGCCAGCAGCTTAGACAGGGGGCGTTTTACTGAAGCTTTCTTT. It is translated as CASSLDRGRFTEAFF.

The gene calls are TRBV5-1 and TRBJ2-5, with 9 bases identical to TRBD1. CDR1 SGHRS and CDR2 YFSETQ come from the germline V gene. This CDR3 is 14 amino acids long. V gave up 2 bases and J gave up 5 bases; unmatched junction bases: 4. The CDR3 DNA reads TGCGCCAGCAGCTTAGCCGGACAGGGGGAGACCCAGTACTTC. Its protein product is CASSLAGQGETQYF.

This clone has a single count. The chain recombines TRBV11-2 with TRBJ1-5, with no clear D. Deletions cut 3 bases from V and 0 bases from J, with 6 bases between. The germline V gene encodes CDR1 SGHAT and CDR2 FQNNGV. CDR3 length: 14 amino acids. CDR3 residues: CASSFSGSNQPQHF. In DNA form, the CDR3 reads TGTGCCAGCAGCTTTTCGGGTAGCAATCAGCCCCAGCATTTT.

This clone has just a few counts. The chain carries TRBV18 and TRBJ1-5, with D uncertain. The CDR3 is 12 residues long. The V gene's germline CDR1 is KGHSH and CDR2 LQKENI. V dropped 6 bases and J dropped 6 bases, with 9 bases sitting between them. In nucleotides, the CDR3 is TGTGCCAGCTCTACCACGGGTCAGCCCCAGCATTTT. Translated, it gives CASSTTGQPQHF.

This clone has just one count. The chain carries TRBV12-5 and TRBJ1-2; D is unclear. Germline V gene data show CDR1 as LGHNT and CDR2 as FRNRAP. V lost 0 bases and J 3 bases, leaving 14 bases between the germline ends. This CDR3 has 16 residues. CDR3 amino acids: CASGLVQEFPYYGYTF. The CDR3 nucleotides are TGTGCTAGTGGTTTGGTACAAGAGTTCCCCTACTATGGCTACACCTTC.

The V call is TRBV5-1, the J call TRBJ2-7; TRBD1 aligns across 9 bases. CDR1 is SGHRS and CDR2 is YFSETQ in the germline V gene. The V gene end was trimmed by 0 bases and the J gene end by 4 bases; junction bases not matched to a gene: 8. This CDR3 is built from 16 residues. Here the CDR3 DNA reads TGCGCCAGCAGCTTGGGCCCCCCGGGACAGGGATACGAGCAGTACTTC. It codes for CASSLGPPGQGYEQYF.

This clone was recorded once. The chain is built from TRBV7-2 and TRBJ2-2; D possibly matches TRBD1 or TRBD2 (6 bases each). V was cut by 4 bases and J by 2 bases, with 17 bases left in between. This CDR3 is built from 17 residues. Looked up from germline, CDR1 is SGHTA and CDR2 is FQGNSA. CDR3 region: CASSSGWGASNTGELFF. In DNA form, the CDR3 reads TGTGCCAGCAGCTCGGGGTGGGGGGCCTCTAACACCGGGGAGCTGTTTTTT.

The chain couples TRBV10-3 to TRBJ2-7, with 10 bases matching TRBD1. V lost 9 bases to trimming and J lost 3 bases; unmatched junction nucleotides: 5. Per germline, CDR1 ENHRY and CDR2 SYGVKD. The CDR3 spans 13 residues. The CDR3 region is CAIEDRGSYEQYF. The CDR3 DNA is TGTGCCATTGAGGACAGGGGGAGCTACGAGCAGTACTTC.

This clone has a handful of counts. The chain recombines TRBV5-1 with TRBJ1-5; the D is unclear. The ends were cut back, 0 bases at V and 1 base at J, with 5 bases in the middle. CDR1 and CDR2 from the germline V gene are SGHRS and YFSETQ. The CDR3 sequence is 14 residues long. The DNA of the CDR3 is TGCGCCAGCAGCTTGGGGGAAAGCAATCAGCCCCAGCATTTT. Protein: CASSLGESNQPQHF.